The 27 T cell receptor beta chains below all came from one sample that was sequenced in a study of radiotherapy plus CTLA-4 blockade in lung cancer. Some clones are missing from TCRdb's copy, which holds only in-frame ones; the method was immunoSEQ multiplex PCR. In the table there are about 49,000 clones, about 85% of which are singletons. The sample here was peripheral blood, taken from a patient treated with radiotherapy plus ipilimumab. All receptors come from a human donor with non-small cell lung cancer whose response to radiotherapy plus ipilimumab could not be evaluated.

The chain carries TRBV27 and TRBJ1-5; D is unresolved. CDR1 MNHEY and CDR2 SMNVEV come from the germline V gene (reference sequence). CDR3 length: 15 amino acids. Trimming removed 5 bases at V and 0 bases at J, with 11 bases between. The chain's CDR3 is CASSAGIYSNQPQHF. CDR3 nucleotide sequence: TGTGCCAGCAGTGCGGGCATCTATAGCAATCAGCCCCAGCATTTT.

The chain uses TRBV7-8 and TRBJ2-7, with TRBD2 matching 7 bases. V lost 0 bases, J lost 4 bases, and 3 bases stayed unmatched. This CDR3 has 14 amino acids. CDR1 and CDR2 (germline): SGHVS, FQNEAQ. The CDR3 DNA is TGTGCCAGCAGCTTAGCGGGGGGGAGGTACGAGCAGTACTTC. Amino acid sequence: CASSLAGGRYEQYF.

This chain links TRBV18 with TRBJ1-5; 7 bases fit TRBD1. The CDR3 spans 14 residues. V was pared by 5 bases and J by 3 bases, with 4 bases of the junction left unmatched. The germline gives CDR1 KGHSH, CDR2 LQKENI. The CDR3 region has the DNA TGTGCCAGCTCAGACAGGGTCTCCAATCAGCCCCAGCATTTT. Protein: CASSDRVSNQPQHF.

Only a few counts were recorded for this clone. The CDR3 protein is CASRRQGLNTEAFF. The CDR3, as DNA: TGTGCCAGCAGGCGACAGGGCTTGAACACTGAAGCTTTCTTT. This chain connects TRBV7-9 to TRBJ1-1; 7 positions match TRBD1. The CDR3 consists of 14 residues. J was trimmed by 0 bases and V by 6 bases; bases with no gene match: 4. The V gene's germline CDR1 is SEHNR and CDR2 FQNEAQ (reference sequence).

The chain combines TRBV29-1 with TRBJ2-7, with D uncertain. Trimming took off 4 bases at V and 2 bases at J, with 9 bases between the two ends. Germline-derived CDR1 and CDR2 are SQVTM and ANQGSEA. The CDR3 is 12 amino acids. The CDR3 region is CSVAAGTYEQYF. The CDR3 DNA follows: TGCAGCGTTGCGGCAGGAACCTACGAGCAGTACTTC.

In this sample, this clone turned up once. CDR3 in DNA: TGTGCCAGCAGCACATGGGCCACAGATACGCAGTATTTT. Residues: CASSTWATDTQYF. The chain carries TRBV9 and TRBJ2-3; D is unclear. Trimming stripped 4 bases from V and 2 bases from J, with 8 bases between. This CDR3 comprises 13 residues. Germline values: CDR1 SGDLS, CDR2 YYNGEE.

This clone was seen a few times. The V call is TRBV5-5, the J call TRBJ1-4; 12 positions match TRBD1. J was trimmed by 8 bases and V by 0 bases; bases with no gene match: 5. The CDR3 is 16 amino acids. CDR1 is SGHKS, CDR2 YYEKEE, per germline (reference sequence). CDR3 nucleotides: TGTGCCAGCAGCTTGGCCGGCGGGACAGGGGGCGAAAAACTGTTTTTT. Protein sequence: CASSLAGGTGGEKLFF.

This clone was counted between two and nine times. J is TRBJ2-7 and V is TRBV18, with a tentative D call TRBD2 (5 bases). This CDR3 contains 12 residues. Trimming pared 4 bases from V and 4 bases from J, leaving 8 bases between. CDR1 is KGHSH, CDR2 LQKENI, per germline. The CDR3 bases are TGTGCCAGCTCACAATCGGGATACGAGCAGTACTTC. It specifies CASSQSGYEQYF.

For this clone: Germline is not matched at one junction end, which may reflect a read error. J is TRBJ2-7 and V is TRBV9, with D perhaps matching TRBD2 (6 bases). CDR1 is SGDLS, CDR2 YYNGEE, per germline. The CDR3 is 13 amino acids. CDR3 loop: CVSSVVGEDEQYF. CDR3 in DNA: TGTGTCAGCAGCGTAGTGGGGGAGGACGAGCAGTACTTC.

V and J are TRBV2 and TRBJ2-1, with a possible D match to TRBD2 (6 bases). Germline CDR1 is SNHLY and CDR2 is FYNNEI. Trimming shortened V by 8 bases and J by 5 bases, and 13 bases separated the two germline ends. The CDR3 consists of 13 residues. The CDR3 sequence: CASAGRRDNEQFF. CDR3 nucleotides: TGTGCCAGCGCGGGAAGGAGGGACAATGAGCAGTTCTTC.

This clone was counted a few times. The CDR3 region has the DNA TGTGCCAGCAGTCGTCGACAGGGCCCCTTTTATGGCTACACCTTC. It specifies CASSRRQGPFYGYTF. The chain links TRBV28 to TRBJ1-2, with TRBD1 matching over 7 bases. Germline V gene sequence: CDR1 MDHEN, CDR2 SYDVKM. The CDR3 spans 15 residues. V shed 5 bases, J shed 5 bases, and the junction held 11 bases outside the gene matches.

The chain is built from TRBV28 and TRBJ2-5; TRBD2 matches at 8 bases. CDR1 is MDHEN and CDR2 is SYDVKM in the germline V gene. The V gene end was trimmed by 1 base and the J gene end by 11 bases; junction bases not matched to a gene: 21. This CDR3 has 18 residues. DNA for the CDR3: TGTGCCAGCAGTTTATTAGGGGAACCGGGAGGGCCTGTGAGGGAGCAGTACTTC. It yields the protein CASSLLGEPGGPVREQYF. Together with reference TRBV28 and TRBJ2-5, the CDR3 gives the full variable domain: DVKVTQSSRYLVKRTGEKVFLECVQDMDHENMFWYRQDPGLGLRLIYFSYDVKMKEKGDIPEGYSVSREKKERFSLILESASTNQTSMYLCASSLLGEPGGPVREQYFGPGTRLLVL.

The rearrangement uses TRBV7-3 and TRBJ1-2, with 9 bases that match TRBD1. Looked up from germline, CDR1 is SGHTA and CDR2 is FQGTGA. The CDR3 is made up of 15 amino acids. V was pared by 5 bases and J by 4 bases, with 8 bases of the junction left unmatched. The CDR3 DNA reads TGTGCCAGCAGCCCCTCACAGGGGGCAAGCTATGGCTACACCTTC. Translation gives CASSPSQGASYGYTF.

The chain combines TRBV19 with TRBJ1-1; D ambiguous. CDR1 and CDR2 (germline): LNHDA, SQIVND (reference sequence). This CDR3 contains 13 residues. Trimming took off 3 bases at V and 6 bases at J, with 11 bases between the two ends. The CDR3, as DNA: TGTGCCAGTAGTATCCGAGGGTCCCCTGAAGCTTTCTTT. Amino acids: CASSIRGSPEAFF.

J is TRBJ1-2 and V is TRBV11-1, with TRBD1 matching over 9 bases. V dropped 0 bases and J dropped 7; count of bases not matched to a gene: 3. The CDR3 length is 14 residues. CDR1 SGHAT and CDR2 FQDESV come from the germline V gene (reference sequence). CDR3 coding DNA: TGTGCCAGCAGCTTAGCGGACAGGGGTCGTGGCTACACCTTC. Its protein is CASSLADRGRGYTF.

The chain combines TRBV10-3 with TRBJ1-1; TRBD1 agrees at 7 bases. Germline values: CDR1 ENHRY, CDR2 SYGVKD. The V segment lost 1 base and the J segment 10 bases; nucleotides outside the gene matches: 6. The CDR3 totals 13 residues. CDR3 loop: CAISELQGGLAFF. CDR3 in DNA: TGTGCCATCAGTGAGTTGCAGGGGGGATTAGCTTTCTTT.

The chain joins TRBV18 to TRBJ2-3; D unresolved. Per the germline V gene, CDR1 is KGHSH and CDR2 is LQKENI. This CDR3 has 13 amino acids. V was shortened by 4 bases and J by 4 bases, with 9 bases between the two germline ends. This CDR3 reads CASSLEVSDTQYF. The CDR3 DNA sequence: TGTGCCAGCTCACTAGAGGTCTCAGATACGCAGTATTTT. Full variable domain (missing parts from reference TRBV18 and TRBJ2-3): NAGVMQNPRHLVRRRGQEARLRCSPMKGHSHVYWYRQLPEEGLKFMVYLQKENIIDESGMPKERFSAEFPKEGPSILRIQQVVRGDSAAYFCASSLEVSDTQYFGPGTRLTVL.

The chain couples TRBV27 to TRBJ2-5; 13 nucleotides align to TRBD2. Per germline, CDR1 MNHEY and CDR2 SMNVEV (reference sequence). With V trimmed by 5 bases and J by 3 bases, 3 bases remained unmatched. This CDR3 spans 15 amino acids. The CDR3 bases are TGTGCCAGCAGTCTCGGACTAGCGGGAGAAGAGACCCAGTACTTC. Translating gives CASSLGLAGEETQYF.

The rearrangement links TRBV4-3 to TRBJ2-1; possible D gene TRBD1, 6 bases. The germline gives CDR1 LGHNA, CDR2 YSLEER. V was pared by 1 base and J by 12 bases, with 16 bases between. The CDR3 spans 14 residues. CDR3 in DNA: TGCGCCAGCAGCCAAGGGGGGCCCGGGACCCGGCAGTTCTTC. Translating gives CASSQGGPGTRQFF.

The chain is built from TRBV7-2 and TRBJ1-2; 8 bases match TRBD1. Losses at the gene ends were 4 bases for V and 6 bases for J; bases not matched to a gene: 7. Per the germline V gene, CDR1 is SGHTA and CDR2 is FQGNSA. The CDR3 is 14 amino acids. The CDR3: CASSSRQGFDGYTF. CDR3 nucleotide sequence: TGTGCCAGCAGCTCTAGACAGGGGTTTGATGGCTACACCTTC.

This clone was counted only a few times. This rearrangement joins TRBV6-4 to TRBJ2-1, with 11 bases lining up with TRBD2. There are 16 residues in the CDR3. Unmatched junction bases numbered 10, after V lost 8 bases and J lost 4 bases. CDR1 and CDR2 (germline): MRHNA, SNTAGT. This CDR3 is CASRSTGTSGYNEQFF. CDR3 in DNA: TGTGCCAGCCGTAGTACAGGGACTAGCGGATACAATGAGCAGTTCTTC.

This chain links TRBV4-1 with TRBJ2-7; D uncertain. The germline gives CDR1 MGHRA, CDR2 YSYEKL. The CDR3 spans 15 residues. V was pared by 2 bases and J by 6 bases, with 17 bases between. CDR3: CASSQSLLREREQYF. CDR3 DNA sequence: TGCGCCAGCAGCCAATCATTGTTACGAGAACGCGAGCAGTACTTC.

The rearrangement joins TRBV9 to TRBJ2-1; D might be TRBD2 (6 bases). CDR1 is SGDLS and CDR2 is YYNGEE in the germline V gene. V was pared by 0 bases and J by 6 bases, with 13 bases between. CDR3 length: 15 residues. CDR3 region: CASSVEDYWSNEQFF. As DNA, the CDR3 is TGTGCCAGCAGCGTAGAGGACTACTGGTCCAATGAGCAGTTCTTC. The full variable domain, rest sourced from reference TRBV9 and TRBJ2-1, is DSGVTQTPKHLITATGQRVTLRCSPRSGDLSVYWYQQSLDQGLQFLIQYYNGEERAKGNILERFSAQQFPDLHSELNLSSLELGDSALYFCASSVEDYWSNEQFFGPGTRLTVL.

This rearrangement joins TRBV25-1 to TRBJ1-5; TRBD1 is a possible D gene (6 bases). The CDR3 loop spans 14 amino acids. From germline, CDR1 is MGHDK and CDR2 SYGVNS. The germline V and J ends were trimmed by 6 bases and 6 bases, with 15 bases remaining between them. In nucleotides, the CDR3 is TGTGCCAGCAGCGATACAGGGAGTAGTCAGCCCCAGCATTTT. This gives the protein CASSDTGSSQPQHF.

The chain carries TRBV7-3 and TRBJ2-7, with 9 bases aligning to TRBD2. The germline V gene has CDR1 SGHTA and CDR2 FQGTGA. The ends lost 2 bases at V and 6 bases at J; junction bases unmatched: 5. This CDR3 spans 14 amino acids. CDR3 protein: CASSLGLAGSEQYF. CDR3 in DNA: TGTGCCAGCAGCTTAGGGCTAGCGGGAAGCGAGCAGTACTTC. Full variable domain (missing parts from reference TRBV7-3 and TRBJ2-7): GAGVSQTPSNKVTEKGKYVELRCDPISGHTALYWYRQSLGQGPEFLIYFQGTGAADDSGLPNDRFFAVRPEGSVSTLKIQRTERGDSAVYLCASSLGLAGSEQYFGPGTRLTVT.

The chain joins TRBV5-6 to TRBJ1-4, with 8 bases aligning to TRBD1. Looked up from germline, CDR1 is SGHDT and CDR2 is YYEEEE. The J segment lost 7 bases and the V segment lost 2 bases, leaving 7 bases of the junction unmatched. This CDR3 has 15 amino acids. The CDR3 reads CASSFWLQGVEKLFF. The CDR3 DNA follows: TGTGCCAGCAGCTTTTGGTTACAGGGGGTTGAAAAACTGTTTTTT.

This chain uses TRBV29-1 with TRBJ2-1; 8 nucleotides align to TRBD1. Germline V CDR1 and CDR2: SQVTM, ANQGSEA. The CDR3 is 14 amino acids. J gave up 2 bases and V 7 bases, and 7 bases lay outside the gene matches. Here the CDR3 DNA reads TGCAGCGGAGCGCAGGGGGCCACCTACAATGAGCAGTTCTTC. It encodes CSGAQGATYNEQFF.